This T cell receptor (beta chain) was captured in a study of Ad26.COV2.S vaccination and SARS-CoV-2 variants. Germline CDR1 is LGHNT and CDR2 is FRNRAP. This CDR3 has 21 amino acids. V gave up 0 bases and J gave up 5 bases, with 29 bases separating them. In the case of this clone: Its antigen is currently unknown.

Repertoires were generated with immunoSEQ multiplex PCR, while TCRdb's copy carries only in-frame clones and drops some. The repertoire holds about 410,000 clones, around 92% seen once, with 1.5% to 2% in the top ten. Treatment indicated: 15 to 20 received Ad26.COV2.S at low or high dose, single or two shots; 5 received placebo; per-sample allocation not given. It was on day 63 after the first vaccine or placebo injection that samples were taken. Expressing Wuhan-strain SARS-CoV-2 spike, an Ad26 vector served as the vaccine. Study findings and constraints: Measurement of non-spike TCR breadth gave similar results in vaccine and placebo recipients. After vaccination, reports described spike-specific CD8+ and CD4+ T cell responses as showing substantial breadth.

The sequences come from peripheral blood, collected in a trial of Ad26.COV2.S vaccine versus placebo. The chain couples TRBV12-5 to TRBJ2-1; D ambiguous. This receptor was obtained from a person aged 18-65 years who received the Ad26.COV2.S COVID-19 vaccine or a placebo. The CDR3 reads CASGLVQSWSLATTMNNEQFF. The CDR3 bases are TGTGCTAGTGGTTTGGTACAGTCTTGGAGTTTGGCGACCACTATGAACAATGAGCAGTTCTTC. The whole variable domain, remainder taken from reference TRBV12-5 and TRBJ2-1, is DARVTQTPRHKVTEMGQEVTMRCQPILGHNTVFWYRQTMMQGLELLAYFRNRAPLDDSGMPKDRFSAEMPDATLATLKIQPSEPRDSAVYFCASGLVQSWSLATTMNNEQFFGPGTRLTVL.